This entry lists 8 T cell receptor beta chains sequenced from one sample in a study of identical twins. A single record per CDR3 protein comes from TCRdb applying MiXCR to the 5' RACE reads. The data show fewer than 350,000 distinct CDR3 sequences, approximately 8.5% seen once. The same data also contributed to another study, on yellow fever vaccine responses in identical twins.

The sample consisted of memory (CD45RO+) T cells sorted from blood. These receptors were collected from a woman aged 18-29 years in good health.

This clonotype was recorded many times. The V gene is TRBV7-8, the J gene TRBJ2-5, with TRBD2 matching 9 bases. CDR3 length equals 16 residues. J gave up 4 bases and V 5 bases, and 11 bases lay outside the gene matches. CDR1 SGHVS and CDR2 FQNEAQ come from the germline V gene. This CDR3 reads CASSPEGGGRVETQYF. CDR3 DNA: TGTGCCAGCAGCCCCGAGGGGGGCGGGAGGGTAGAGACCCAGTACTTC.

This chain joins TRBV2 and TRBJ2-3; no definite D call. Germline loops: CDR1 SNHLY, CDR2 FYNNEI. Trimming shortened V by 0 bases and J by 2 bases, and 12 bases separated the two germline ends. CDR3 size: 16 residues. CDR3 residues: CASSEAKMSFTDTQYF. The CDR3 nucleotides read TGTGCCAGCAGTGAAGCGAAAATGAGCTTCACAGATACGCAGTATTTT.

This rearrangement joins TRBV6-5 to TRBJ1-6; unclear D gene. Germline lookup yields CDR1 MNHEY and CDR2 SVGAGI. The CDR3 is 13 amino acids. Trimming cost V 4 bases and J 11 bases, with 12 bases left between them. For the CDR3, the DNA is TGTGCCAGCAGTTCCCGGGATTCCACACCCCTCCACTTT. Amino acids: CASSSRDSTPLHF.

J is TRBJ2-1 and V is TRBV11-2; 11 nucleotides agree with TRBD2. The trim removed 2 bases at V and 0 bases at J, leaving 6 bases unmatched. Germline loops: CDR1 SGHAT, CDR2 FQNNGV. The CDR3 runs to 18 residues. The CDR3 DNA reads as TGTGCCAGCAGCTTAACTAGCGGGGGATATAGCTCCTACAATGAGCAGTTCTTC. Translated: CASSLTSGGYSSYNEQFF.

A few counts support this clonotype. The chain carries TRBV9 and TRBJ1-5, with D possibly matching TRBD1 (6 bases). From germline, CDR1 is SGDLS and CDR2 YYNGEE. V was cut by 0 bases and J by 8 bases, with 15 bases left in between. This CDR3 region has 15 residues. The CDR3 DNA reads as TGTGCCAGCAGCGTAGCTCCGGACAGTTCCAAGCCCCAGCATTTT. Its protein is CASSVAPDSSKPQHF.

The rearrangement links TRBV28 to TRBJ2-1, with TRBD2 matching over 11 bases. The germline V gene has CDR1 MDHEN and CDR2 SYDVKM. With 5 bases clipped from V and 7 bases from J, the junction kept 7 bases outside the gene matches. The CDR3 covers 15 residues. CDR3 in amino acids: CASSPLAGGKNEQFF. CDR3 sequence (DNA): TGTGCCAGCAGTCCCTTAGCGGGAGGGAAAAATGAGCAGTTCTTC.

This clonotype was seen many times. This chain joins TRBV12-3 or TRBV12-4 and TRBJ2-7, with 7 bases aligning to TRBD2. This CDR3 spans 13 amino acids. Trimming at V came to 8 bases and at J to 2 bases, leaving 6 bases not matched to a gene. The CDR3 DNA sequence: TGTGCCAGCCAACGGGAGGCGACCTACGAGCAGTACTTC. This translates into CASQREATYEQYF.

This clonotype appeared many times. V usage is TRBV10-3 and J usage is TRBJ1-6; 8 nucleotides line up with TRBD1. Trimming took 0 bases from V and 9 from J; bases not matched to a gene: 10. The CDR3 runs 17 residues. Germline values: CDR1 ENHRY, CDR2 SYGVKD. The CDR3 here is CAISESRGRGLSSPLHF. CDR3 DNA sequence: TGTGCCATCAGTGAGTCGAGGGGCAGGGGGCTTAGTTCACCCCTCCACTTT.